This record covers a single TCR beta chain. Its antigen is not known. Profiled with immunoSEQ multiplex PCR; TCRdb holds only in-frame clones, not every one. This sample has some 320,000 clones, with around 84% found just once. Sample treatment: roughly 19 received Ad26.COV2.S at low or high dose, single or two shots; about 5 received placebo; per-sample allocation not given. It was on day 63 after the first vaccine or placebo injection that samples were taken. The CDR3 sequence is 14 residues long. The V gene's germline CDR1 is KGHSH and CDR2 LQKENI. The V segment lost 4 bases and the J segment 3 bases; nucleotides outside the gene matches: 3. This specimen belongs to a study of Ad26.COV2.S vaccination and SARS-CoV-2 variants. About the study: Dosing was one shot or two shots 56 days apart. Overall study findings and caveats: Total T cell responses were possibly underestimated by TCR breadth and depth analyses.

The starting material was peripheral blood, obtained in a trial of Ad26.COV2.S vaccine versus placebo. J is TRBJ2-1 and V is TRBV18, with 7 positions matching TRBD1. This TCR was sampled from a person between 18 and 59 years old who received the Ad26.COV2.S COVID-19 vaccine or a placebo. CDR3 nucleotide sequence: TGTGCCAGCTCACAAGGGGGCATCTACAATGAGCAGTTCTTC. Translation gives CASSQGGIYNEQFF.